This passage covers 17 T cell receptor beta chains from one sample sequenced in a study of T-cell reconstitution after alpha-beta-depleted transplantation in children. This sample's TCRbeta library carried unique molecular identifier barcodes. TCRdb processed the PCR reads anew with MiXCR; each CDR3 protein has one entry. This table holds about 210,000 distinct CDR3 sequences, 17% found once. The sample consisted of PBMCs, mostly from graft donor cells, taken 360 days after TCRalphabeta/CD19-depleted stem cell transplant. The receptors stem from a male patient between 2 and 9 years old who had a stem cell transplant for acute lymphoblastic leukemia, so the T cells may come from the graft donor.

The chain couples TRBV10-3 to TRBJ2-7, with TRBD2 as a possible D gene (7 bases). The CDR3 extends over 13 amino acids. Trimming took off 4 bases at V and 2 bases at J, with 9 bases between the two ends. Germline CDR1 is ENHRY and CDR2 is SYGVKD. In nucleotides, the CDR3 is TGTGCCATCAGTGGAGGGGGGGCCTACGAGCAGTACTTC. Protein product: CAISGGGAYEQYF.

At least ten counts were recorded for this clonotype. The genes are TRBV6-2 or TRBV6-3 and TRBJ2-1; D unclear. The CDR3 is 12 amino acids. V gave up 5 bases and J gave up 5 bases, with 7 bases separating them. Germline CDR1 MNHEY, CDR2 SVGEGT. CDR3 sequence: CASSPFDNEQFF. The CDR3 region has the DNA TGTGCCAGCAGTCCCTTTGACAATGAGCAGTTCTTC.

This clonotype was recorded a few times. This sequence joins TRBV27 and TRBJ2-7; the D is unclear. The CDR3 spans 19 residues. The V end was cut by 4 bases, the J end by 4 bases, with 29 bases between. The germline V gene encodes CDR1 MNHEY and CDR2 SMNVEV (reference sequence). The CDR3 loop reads CASSSPFLARTTPRYEQYF. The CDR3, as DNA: TGTGCCAGCAGTTCCCCATTTTTAGCCCGGACGACCCCCCGGTACGAGCAGTACTTC.

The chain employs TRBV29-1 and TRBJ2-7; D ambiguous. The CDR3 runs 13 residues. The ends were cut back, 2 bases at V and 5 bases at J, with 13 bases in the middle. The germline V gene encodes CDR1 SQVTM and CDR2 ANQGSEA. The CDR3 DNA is TGCAGCGTTGAAAATCCCTTGGGCCACGAGCAGTACTTC. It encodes CSVENPLGHEQYF.

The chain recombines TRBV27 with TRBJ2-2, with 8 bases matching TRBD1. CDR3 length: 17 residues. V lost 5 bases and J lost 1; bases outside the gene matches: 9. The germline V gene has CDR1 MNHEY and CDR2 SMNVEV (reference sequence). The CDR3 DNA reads TGTGCCAGCAGTCCGACCCGACAGGGGAAGAACACCGGGGAGCTGTTTTTT. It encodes CASSPTRQGKNTGELFF.

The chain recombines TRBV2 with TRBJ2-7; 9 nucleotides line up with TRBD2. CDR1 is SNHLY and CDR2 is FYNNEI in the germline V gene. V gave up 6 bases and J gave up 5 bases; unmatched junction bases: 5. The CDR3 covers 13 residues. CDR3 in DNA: TGTGCCAGCAGGCAAGCGGGGGGCCACGAGCAGTACTTC. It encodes CASRQAGGHEQYF. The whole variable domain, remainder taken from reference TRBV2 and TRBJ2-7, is EPEVTQTPSHQVTQMGQEVILRCVPISNHLYFYWYRQILGQKVEFLVSFYNNEISEKSEIFDDQFSVERPDGSNFTLKIRSTKLEDSAMYFCASRQAGGHEQYFGPGTRLTVT.

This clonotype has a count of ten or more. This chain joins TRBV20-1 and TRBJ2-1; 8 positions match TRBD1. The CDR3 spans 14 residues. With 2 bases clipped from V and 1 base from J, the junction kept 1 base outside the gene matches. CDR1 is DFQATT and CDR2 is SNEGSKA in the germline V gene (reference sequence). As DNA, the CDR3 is TGCAGTGCTAGACAGGGGGCTTCCTACAATGAGCAGTTCTTC. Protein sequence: CSARQGASYNEQFF.

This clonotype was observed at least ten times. This CDR3 reads CASSFAGGQSEQFF. The CDR3 DNA is TGTGCCAGCAGTTTTGCGGGAGGGCAAAGTGAGCAGTTCTTC. This chain links TRBV12-3 or TRBV12-4 with TRBJ2-1; 9 nucleotides line up with TRBD2. This CDR3 is 14 amino acids long. With V trimmed by 3 bases and J by 9 bases, 6 bases remained unmatched.

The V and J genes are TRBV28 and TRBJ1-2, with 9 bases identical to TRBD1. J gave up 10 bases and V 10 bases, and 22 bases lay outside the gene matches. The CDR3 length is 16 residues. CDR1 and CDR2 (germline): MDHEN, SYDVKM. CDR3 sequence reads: CATRAFRGQGFFDYTF. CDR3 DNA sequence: TGTGCCACCCGAGCTTTCCGCGGACAGGGGTTTTTTGACTACACCTTC.

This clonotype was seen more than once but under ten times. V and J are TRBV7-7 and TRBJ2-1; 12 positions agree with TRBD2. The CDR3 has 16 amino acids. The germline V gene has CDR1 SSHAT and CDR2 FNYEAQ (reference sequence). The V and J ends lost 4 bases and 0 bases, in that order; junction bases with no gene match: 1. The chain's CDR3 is CASSSGLAGSYNEQFF. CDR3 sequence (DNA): TGTGCCAGCAGCTCGGGACTAGCGGGCTCCTACAATGAGCAGTTCTTC.

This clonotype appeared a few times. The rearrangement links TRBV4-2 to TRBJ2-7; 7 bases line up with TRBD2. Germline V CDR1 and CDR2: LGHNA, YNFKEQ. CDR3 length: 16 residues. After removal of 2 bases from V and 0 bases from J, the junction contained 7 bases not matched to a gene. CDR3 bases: TGTGCCAGCAGCCAATTAGGGCGGGGGAGCTCCTACGAGCAGTACTTC. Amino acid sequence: CASSQLGRGSSYEQYF.

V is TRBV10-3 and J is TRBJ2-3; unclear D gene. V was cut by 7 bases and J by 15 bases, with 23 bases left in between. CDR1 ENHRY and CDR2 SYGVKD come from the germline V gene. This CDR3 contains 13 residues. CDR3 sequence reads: CAINNLAAQPAYF. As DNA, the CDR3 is TGTGCCATCAATAATCTCGCGGCCCAGCCAGCCTATTTT.

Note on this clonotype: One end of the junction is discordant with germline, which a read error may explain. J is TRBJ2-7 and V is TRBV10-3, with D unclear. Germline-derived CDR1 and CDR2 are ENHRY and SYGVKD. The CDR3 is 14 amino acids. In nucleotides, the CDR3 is TGTGCCATCAGACCGGACGGACGCTCCTACGAGCAGTCCTTC. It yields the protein CAIRPDGRSYEQSF.

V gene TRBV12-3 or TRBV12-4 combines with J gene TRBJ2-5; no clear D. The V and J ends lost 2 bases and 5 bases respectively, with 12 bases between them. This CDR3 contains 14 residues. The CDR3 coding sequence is TGTGCCAGCAGTTTACTCGACCGTAGGGAGACCCAGTACTTC. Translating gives CASSLLDRRETQYF.

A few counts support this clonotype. The DNA for the CDR3 is TGTGCCAGCTCACCTCGCCCATCAAAACAGGCACGGGACAAAAACATTCAGTACTTC. Translation gives CASSPRPSKQARDKNIQYF. The chain links TRBV18 to TRBJ2-4; D may correspond to TRBD1 or TRBD2 (5 bases each). Trimming removed 3 bases at V and 3 bases at J, with 24 bases between. Germline V gene data show CDR1 as KGHSH and CDR2 as LQKENI. The CDR3 consists of 19 residues.

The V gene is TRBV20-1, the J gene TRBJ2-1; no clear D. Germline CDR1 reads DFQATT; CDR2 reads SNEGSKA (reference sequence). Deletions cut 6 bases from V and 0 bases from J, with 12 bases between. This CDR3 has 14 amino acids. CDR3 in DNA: TGCAGTGCAGAGCGACTGGACTCCTACAATGAGCAGTTCTTC. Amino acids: CSAERLDSYNEQFF.

The chain's CDR3 is CAWSSLDTQYF. CDR3 DNA: TGTGCCTGGAGTTCGTTGGATACGCAGTATTTT. The chain is built from TRBV30 and TRBJ2-3; no definite D call. The CDR3 extends over 11 amino acids. V gave up 2 bases and J gave up 6 bases, with 6 bases separating them. Germline assignment: CDR1 GTSNPN and CDR2 SVGIG (reference sequence).